Each of the 20 T cell receptor beta chains below was sequenced from the same sample in a study of cytomegalovirus exposure and HLA in healthy donors. The PCR made use of 60 Vbeta and 13 Jbeta primers. Libraries were prepared by immunoSEQ multiplex PCR; TCRdb keeps only in-frame clonotypes and omits some of them. Of around 100,000 clones listed, roughly 80% were seen once; the top ten hold about 4%. The sequenced sample was PBMCs. The receptor set was obtained from a man aged 45-60 years in good health and CMV-seropositive.

This chain joins TRBV19 and TRBJ2-2, with a possible D match to TRBD2 (5 bases). Trimming left V 7 bases short and J 5 bases short, with 20 bases between. This CDR3 has 16 amino acids. Germline V gene sequence: CDR1 LNHDA, CDR2 SQIVND (reference sequence). The CDR3 DNA follows: TGTGCCAGTATAGAAGGGATACTAGGAACGACCGGGGAGCTGTTTTTT. Amino acid sequence: CASIEGILGTTGELFF.

The chain recombines TRBV30 with TRBJ2-1, with 12 bases that match TRBD2. With 4 bases clipped from V and 4 bases from J, the junction kept 2 bases outside the gene matches. The germline V gene encodes CDR1 GTSNPN and CDR2 SVGIG (reference sequence). This CDR3 is built from 14 residues. The CDR3 coding sequence is TGTGCCTGGATCGGACTAGCGGGGTACAATGAGCAGTTCTTC. Residues: CAWIGLAGYNEQFF.

The V and J genes are TRBV27 and TRBJ2-3; D not certain. Trimming took off 7 bases at V and 4 bases at J, with 12 bases between the two ends. Germline CDR1 is MNHEY and CDR2 is SMNVEV (reference sequence). This CDR3 is built from 13 residues. In nucleotides, the CDR3 is TGTGCCAGCAAAATCGCTTCGGCAGATACGCAGTATTTT. Translation gives CASKIASADTQYF.

The chain uses TRBV30 and TRBJ1-6, with D maybe TRBD1 (5 bases). Per germline, CDR1 GTSNPN and CDR2 SVGIG (reference sequence). The V gene lost 8 bases and the J gene lost 13 bases, with 24 bases spanning the gap. The CDR3 spans 14 residues. The CDR3 nucleotides read TGTGCCCAGAAGCGGCGGGGCCTCGATCCCCCCCTCCACTTT. This translates into CAQKRRGLDPPLHF.

The chain recombines TRBV15 with TRBJ1-1; no definite D call. The germline V gene encodes CDR1 LNHNV and CDR2 YYDKDF (reference sequence). V shed 1 base and J shed 7 bases, with 7 bases lying between them. This CDR3 contains 12 residues. The CDR3, as DNA: TGTGCCACCAGCAGAGGGCCCGATGAAGCTTTCTTT. This gives the protein CATSRGPDEAFF.

The chain links TRBV27 to TRBJ2-1; D is uncertain. The germline V gene encodes CDR1 MNHEY and CDR2 SMNVEV (reference sequence). Trimming removed 5 bases at V and 6 bases at J, with 8 bases between. The CDR3 has 12 amino acids. CDR3 nucleotide sequence: TGTGCCAGCAGTCTCTCTTTCAATGAGCAGTTCTTC. It codes for CASSLSFNEQFF.

The genes are TRBV27 and TRBJ1-6; D perhaps matches TRBD1 (5 bases). Germline V gene lookup returns CDR1 MNHEY and CDR2 SMNVEV (reference sequence). V gave up 7 bases and J gave up 10 bases, with 14 bases separating them. This CDR3 is 13 amino acids long. The CDR3 sequence: CASTGGLWSPLHF. CDR3 DNA: TGTGCCAGCACCGGGGGATTGTGGTCACCCCTCCACTTT.

The genes are TRBV6-5 and TRBJ1-1; D is unresolved. This CDR3 comprises 12 residues. Between the trimmed V and J ends, which lost 2 bases and 6 bases, there was a span of 7 bases. CDR1 MNHEY and CDR2 SVGAGI come from the germline V gene. CDR3 DNA: TGTGCCAGCAGTTACCCCGGGGCTGAAGCTTTCTTT. Translated: CASSYPGAEAFF.

The rearrangement uses TRBV6-5 and TRBJ2-7, with D perhaps TRBD2 (6 bases). The CDR3 spans 14 residues. Trimming removed 6 bases from V and 9 bases from J, with 21 bases in between. Looked up from germline, CDR1 is MNHEY and CDR2 is SVGAGI. The DNA for the CDR3 is TGTGCCAGCAGGCCCGGGGGAGGATCCCTACTGCAGTACTTC. As protein: CASRPGGGSLLQYF.

The CDR3 coding sequence is TGCGCCAGCAGCCATGCTAGCGCCTACAATGAGCAGTTCTTC. Translating it yields CASSHASAYNEQFF. The J gene is TRBJ2-1, the V gene TRBV4-1; D may be TRBD2 (6 bases). The germline CDR1 and CDR2 sequences are MGHRA and YSYEKL. This CDR3 contains 14 residues. The V end lost 3 bases, the J end lost 2 bases, and 8 bases lay between the germline ends.

The chain joins TRBV18 to TRBJ2-7, with 9 bases that match TRBD1. Germline CDR1 KGHSH, CDR2 LQKENI. Trimming took 1 base from V and 6 from J; bases not matched to a gene: 10. The CDR3 length is 16 residues. The CDR3 spells CASSPRGRGQGIEQYF. In nucleotides, the CDR3 is TGTGCCAGCTCACCACGGGGAAGAGGACAGGGGATCGAGCAGTACTTC.

This clone was seen a single time. The chain carries TRBV18 and TRBJ2-1; 10 bases line up with TRBD1. The CDR3 has 16 residues. V gave up 3 bases and J gave up 3 bases; unmatched junction bases: 5. Germline-derived CDR1 and CDR2 are KGHSH and LQKENI. The CDR3 loop reads CASSPKTGGLYNEQFF. Here the CDR3 DNA reads TGTGCCAGCTCACCTAAGACAGGGGGCCTCTACAATGAGCAGTTCTTC.

This clone has only one observation. V is TRBV5-5 and J is TRBJ2-7, with 9 bases matching TRBD1. CDR1 and CDR2 (germline): SGHKS, YYEKEE (reference sequence). This CDR3 has 13 amino acids. V was pared by 4 bases and J by 6 bases, with 5 bases of the junction left unmatched. CDR3 in DNA: TGTGCCAGCAGCAAGGACAGGGGCCGCGAGCAGTACTTC. This codes for CASSKDRGREQYF.

The chain is built from TRBV5-6 and TRBJ2-5; D perhaps matches TRBD2 (6 bases). This CDR3 spans 13 amino acids. The germline V and J ends were trimmed by 4 bases and 4 bases, with 11 bases remaining between them. Germline values: CDR1 SGHDT, CDR2 YYEEEE. The CDR3 spells CASSLRGSETQYF. CDR3 DNA sequence: TGTGCCAGCAGCCTCCGGGGGTCAGAGACCCAGTACTTC. The variable domain in full, with the rest retrieved from reference TRBV5-6 and TRBJ2-5, is DAGVTQSPTHLIKTRGQQVTLRCSPKSGHDTVSWYQQALGQGPQFIFQYYEEEERQRGNFPDRFSGHQFPNYSSELNVNALLLGDSALYLCASSLRGSETQYFGPGTRLLVL.

V is TRBV29-1 and J is TRBJ2-7, with 10 bases that match TRBD2. This CDR3 spans 15 amino acids. Germline lookup yields CDR1 SQVTM and CDR2 ANQGSEA. V shed 0 bases, J shed 2 bases, and the junction held 4 bases outside the gene matches. The CDR3 reads CSVEEGLAVTYEQYF. The CDR3 DNA is TGCAGCGTTGAAGAAGGACTAGCGGTTACCTACGAGCAGTACTTC.

This clone was detected a few times. The V call is TRBV19, the J call TRBJ1-1, with D perhaps matching TRBD1 (5 bases). CDR3 length: 14 residues. V lost 5 bases and J 0 bases, leaving 10 bases between the germline ends. Germline V gene sequence: CDR1 LNHDA, CDR2 SQIVND (reference sequence). The CDR3 DNA reads TGTGCCAGTAGTTCGACAGCTGTGAACACTGAAGCTTTCTTT. It yields the protein CASSSTAVNTEAFF.

As to this clone: A read error may account for a junction end that differs from germline. The chain recombines TRBV6-5 with TRBJ2-7; D unresolved. The germline V gene encodes CDR1 MNHEY and CDR2 SVGAGI. This CDR3 contains 14 residues. The CDR3 nucleotides read TGTGCCAGCAGTTACTCGATCCGCGATTACGTGCAGTACTTC. It codes for CASSYSIRDYVQYF.

Comments on this clone: One end of the junction varies from germline; a read error may be responsible. The rearrangement links TRBV10-3 to TRBJ2-3, with 7 nucleotides matching TRBD2. Germline V lookup: CDR1 ENHRY, CDR2 SYGVKD. This CDR3 has 15 residues. The CDR3 spells CAISDSRTSADTQCF. In nucleotides, the CDR3 is TGTGCCATCAGTGATTCTAGGACTAGTGCAGATACGCAGTGTTTT.

V usage is TRBV29-1 and J usage is TRBJ2-1; TRBD2 matches at 10 bases. The CDR3 sequence is 14 residues long. Germline CDR1 and CDR2: SQVTM and ANQGSEA. Trimming at V came to 7 bases and at J to 3 bases, leaving 6 bases not matched to a gene. CDR3 protein: CSGLLAGVYNEQFF. The CDR3, as DNA: TGCAGCGGCCTCCTAGCGGGAGTCTACAATGAGCAGTTCTTC.

In nucleotides, the CDR3 is TGTGCCAGTAGTACCGCTGACAGGTCTTACAATGAGCAGTTCTTC. Its translation: CASSTADRSYNEQFF. The chain couples TRBV19 to TRBJ2-1; the D gene is possibly TRBD1 (6 bases). The germline V and J ends were trimmed by 4 bases and 4 bases, with 14 bases remaining between them. The germline CDR1 and CDR2 sequences are LNHDA and SQIVND (reference sequence). This CDR3 is built from 15 residues.